Each of the 20 T cell receptor beta chains below was sequenced from the same sample in a study of T cells after yellow fever vaccination. TCRdb passed the 5' RACE reads through MiXCR, listing each CDR3 protein once. The sample consists of fewer than 450,000 distinct CDR3 sequences, approximately 3.9% of them appearing once. The source was PBMCs, collected 5 days after the yellow fever booster vaccination. The source of these receptors is a man younger than 35 who received the YFV17D yellow fever vaccine.

This clonotype was recorded a few times. This chain links TRBV4-3 with TRBJ1-4; 7 nucleotides line up with TRBD1. CDR3 length equals 16 residues. The J segment lost 7 bases and the V segment lost 5 bases, leaving 13 bases of the junction unmatched. The germline gives CDR1 LGHNA, CDR2 YSLEER. The CDR3 protein is CASSRSRQGVGEKLFF. The CDR3 coding sequence is TGCGCCAGCAGCAGATCTAGACAGGGAGTGGGTGAAAAACTGTTTTTT.

This clonotype came up a few times. The chain links TRBV6-5 to TRBJ2-5; 12 nucleotides agree with TRBD1. CDR1 and CDR2 from the germline V gene are MNHEY and SVGAGI. Trimming cost V 6 bases and J 7 bases; bases outside gene matches: 6. This CDR3 comprises 14 residues. The CDR3 coding sequence is TGTGCCAGCAGCCGGGGACAGGGGGCTGCGACCCAGTACTTC. Residues: CASSRGQGAATQYF.

This clonotype was recorded at least ten times. V and J are TRBV9 and TRBJ2-2; TRBD2 aligns across 11 bases. Trimming cost V 4 bases and J 5 bases; bases outside gene matches: 13. This CDR3 region has 18 residues. CDR1 and CDR2 from the germline V gene are SGDLS and YYNGEE. CDR3 sequence reads: CASSSSGSGGARTGELFF. The CDR3 coding sequence is TGTGCCAGCAGCTCGTCGGGTAGCGGGGGGGCGCGGACCGGGGAGCTGTTTTTT.

In this sample, this clonotype turned up a few times. V and J are TRBV5-6 and TRBJ2-3; no reliable D call. The CDR3 is 15 residues long. Between the trimmed V and J ends, which lost 0 bases and 0 bases, there was a span of 8 bases. Germline assignment: CDR1 SGHDT and CDR2 YYEEEE. Here the CDR3 reads CASSLVPRSTDTQYF. CDR3 coding DNA: TGTGCCAGCAGCTTGGTGCCCAGAAGCACAGATACGCAGTATTTT.

The chain couples TRBV5-1 to TRBJ2-7; D possibly matches TRBD1 or TRBD2 (5 bases each). The CDR3 runs 16 residues. The V gene lost 5 bases and the J gene lost 5 bases, with 23 bases spanning the gap. CDR1 and CDR2 from the germline V gene are SGHRS and YFSETQ. CDR3 DNA: TGCGCCAGCAGGCGCGGGCTCAGGGACCCCCTGAACGAGCAGTACTTC. Translated, it gives CASRRGLRDPLNEQYF. The full variable domain, in which reference TRBV5-1 and TRBJ2-7 provide the parts outside the CDR3, is KAGVTQTPRYLIKTRGQQVTLSCSPISGHRSVSWYQQTPGQGLQFLFEYFSETQRNKGNFPGRFSGRQFSNSRSEMNVSTLELGDSALYLCASRRGLRDPLNEQYFGPGTRLTVT.

The chain carries TRBV12-3 or TRBV12-4 and TRBJ2-7; 10 nucleotides match TRBD1. The CDR3 runs to 14 residues. The trim removed 5 bases at V and 3 bases at J, leaving 4 bases unmatched. The DNA of the CDR3 is TGTGCCAGCAGTCCAGGGGACAGGGGCTACGAGCAGTACTTC. Amino acids: CASSPGDRGYEQYF.

This clonotype was seen many times. The rearrangement joins TRBV25-1 to TRBJ2-1, with D possibly matching TRBD2 (5 bases). The CDR3 covers 14 residues. V shed 6 bases and J shed 6 bases, with 15 bases lying between them. Looked up from germline, CDR1 is MGHDK and CDR2 is SYGVNS. CDR3 sequence: CASSHVGSVNEQFF. The CDR3 DNA sequence: TGTGCCAGCAGCCATGTGGGTAGCGTCAATGAGCAGTTCTTC.

This clonotype was seen ten or more times. The chain carries TRBV5-5 and TRBJ2-3; D may correspond to TRBD1 or TRBD2 (5 bases each). Germline CDR1 and CDR2: SGHKS and YYEKEE (reference sequence). The CDR3 spans 16 residues. The V end lost 4 bases, the J end lost 2 bases, and 17 bases lay between the germline ends. The DNA for the CDR3 is TGTGCCAGCAGCGGGGACGGTGGGCTAATCACAGATACGCAGTATTTT. Amino acids: CASSGDGGLITDTQYF.

The V gene is TRBV20-1, the J gene TRBJ2-7; TRBD1 matches at 9 bases. Germline V gene sequence: CDR1 DFQATT, CDR2 SNEGSKA (reference sequence). Germline trimming cut 3 bases from V and 5 bases from J; bases unmatched to any gene: 5. The CDR3 contains 13 residues. Here the CDR3 reads CSARGQGVHEQYF. The CDR3, as DNA: TGCAGTGCTAGGGGACAGGGCGTCCACGAGCAGTACTTC.

With regard to this clonotype: A junction boundary mismatches the germline segment, possibly from a read error. The V gene is TRBV12-3 or TRBV12-4, the J gene TRBJ1-1; no firm D call. CDR3 size: 14 residues. CDR3 in DNA: TGTGCCAGCAGTTTGGAACAGCGGAACACTGTAGCTTTCTTT. Its protein product is CASSLEQRNTVAFF.

This chain links TRBV10-3 with TRBJ1-3, with D unclear. This CDR3 has 14 residues. Germline CDR1 ENHRY, CDR2 SYGVKD. V gave up 4 bases and J gave up 0 bases, with 7 bases separating them. The CDR3 DNA reads as TGTGCCATCAGTGGACGGACCTCTGGAAACACCATATATTTT. This translates into CAISGRTSGNTIYF.

This clonotype came up many times. This chain connects TRBV12-3 or TRBV12-4 to TRBJ1-3; D not certain. Trimming took off 2 bases at V and 4 bases at J, with 6 bases between the two ends. CDR3 length: 13 amino acids. The CDR3 sequence: CASSLLSGNTIYF. The CDR3 DNA reads TGTGCCAGCAGTTTACTCAGCGGAAACACCATATATTTT.

This clonotype was observed a few times. J is TRBJ2-3 and V is TRBV7-3, with 7 bases matching TRBD2. CDR3 length equals 15 residues. V shed 5 bases, J shed 2 bases, and the junction held 7 bases outside the gene matches. The germline CDR1 and CDR2 sequences are SGHTA and FQGTGA. CDR3 sequence (DNA): TGTGCCAGCAGCCAAGCGGGAACCTACACAGATACGCAGTATTTT. Translated: CASSQAGTYTDTQYF.

The sample holds a few counts of this clonotype. The chain links TRBV20-1 to TRBJ1-6; TRBD1 might be the D (5 bases). This CDR3 is 13 amino acids long. Trimming pared 5 bases from V and 5 bases from J, leaving 10 bases between. Per germline, CDR1 DFQATT and CDR2 SNEGSKA (reference sequence). The CDR3 here is CSALGRDNSPLHF. The CDR3 DNA reads as TGCAGTGCTTTGGGCAGGGATAATTCACCCCTCCACTTT.

The V gene is TRBV9, the J gene TRBJ2-3; 7 bases are a match to TRBD2. The germline gives CDR1 SGDLS, CDR2 YYNGEE. The CDR3 is 17 residues long. V shed 0 bases, J shed 8 bases, and the junction held 15 bases outside the gene matches. CDR3 DNA: TGTGCCAGCAGCGTAGTCGGTGCGGGGGTGGAGGTCGGTACGCAGTATTTT. It specifies CASSVVGAGVEVGTQYF.

The V and J genes are TRBV25-1 and TRBJ1-6, with no clear D. The CDR3 is 16 residues long. The germline gives CDR1 MGHDK, CDR2 SYGVNS. Trimming stripped 4 bases from V and 1 base from J, with 11 bases between. The CDR3 region is CASSGAGMSYNSPLHF. The DNA for the CDR3 is TGTGCCAGCAGTGGTGCGGGAATGTCCTATAATTCACCCCTCCACTTT. Looking up the rest from reference TRBV25-1 and TRBJ1-6 gives the full variable domain: EADIYQTPRYLVIGTGKKITLECSQTMGHDKMYWYQQDPGMELHLIHYSYGVNSTEKGDLSSESTVSRIRTEHFPLTLESARPSHTSQYLCASSGAGMSYNSPLHFGNGTRLTVT.

This clonotype was counted at least ten times. The rearrangement links TRBV5-1 to TRBJ1-6; 9 positions match TRBD1. V lost 0 bases and J lost 7; bases outside the gene matches: 8. There are 17 residues in the CDR3. Germline V gene lookup returns CDR1 SGHRS and CDR2 YFSETQ. The CDR3 bases are TGCGCCAGCAGCTTGGCACCCGCGACAGGGGGAAATTCACCCCTCCACTTT. This translates into CASSLAPATGGNSPLHF.

The sample holds many counts of this clonotype. The J gene is TRBJ2-7, the V gene TRBV12-3 or TRBV12-4; TRBD2 aligns across 7 bases. After removal of 1 base from V and 9 bases from J, the junction contained 18 bases not matched to a gene. CDR3 length: 17 amino acids. CDR3 loop: CASSLGRVWTRPTTQYF. The CDR3 DNA follows: TGTGCCAGCAGTTTAGGCCGGGTGTGGACTAGACCTACGACGCAGTACTTC.

This clonotype was observed at least ten times. This sequence joins TRBV20-1 and TRBJ2-3; no firm D call. V gave up 5 bases and J gave up 1 base, with 10 bases separating them. The CDR3 spans 13 residues. CDR1 and CDR2 (germline): DFQATT, SNEGSKA (reference sequence). CDR3 loop: CSAPAIGTDTQYF. As DNA, the CDR3 is TGCAGTGCTCCTGCCATTGGCACAGATACGCAGTATTTT.

This clonotype was counted a few times. CDR3 in DNA: TGTGCCAGCAGCCCCCTTGTAGCGGGCGGGGGCTACGAGCAGTACTTC. This sequence encodes CASSPLVAGGGYEQYF. The chain is built from TRBV11-2 and TRBJ2-7; 7 nucleotides agree with TRBD2. Germline lookup yields CDR1 SGHAT and CDR2 FQNNGV. Germline trimming cut 5 bases from V and 3 bases from J; bases unmatched to any gene: 13. The CDR3 loop spans 16 amino acids.